In its sample, the clone carrying this T cell receptor (beta chain) was seen a few times. Its specificity is not known. This record comes from a study of T-cell memory formation after mild COVID-19. Study results and caveats: The pre-infection memory compartment contained some responding clones, suggesting cross-reactive memory joined.

TCRdb re-derived calls from the 5' RACE reads in MiXCR, one entry per CDR3 protein. The table has roughly 410,000 distinct CDR3 sequences, roughly 24% seen once. The source is an adult woman who had mild COVID-19 (a few samples of this study predate the infection). Cell type and time point are not known. The sequencing sample was made of PBMCs or a T cell subset sorted from them (not recorded which).

The CDR3 loop reads CASSYSRKGLNEQFF. The CDR3 DNA is TGTGCCAGCAGTTACTCGAGAAAGGGGCTCAATGAGCAGTTCTTC. The J gene is TRBJ2-1, the V gene TRBV6-5; D might be TRBD1 (5 bases). This CDR3 is built from 15 residues. Germline CDR1 and CDR2: MNHEY and SVGAGI. Trimming took off 0 bases at V and 6 bases at J, with 12 bases between the two ends.